The clone carrying this TCR beta chain was counted many times. Its antigen is still unknown. The sample comes from a study of post-analysis software for immune sequencing data. Study-level background: Relapsing-remitting, secondary progressive and progressive-relapsing forms made up the multiple sclerosis disease courses.

Unique molecular identifiers tagged the TCR beta cDNA libraries. TCRdb independently ran MiXCR on the PCR reads; one entry per CDR3 protein. This table has 400,000 to 500,000 distinct CDR3 sequences, about 40% appearing once. This CDR3 contains 15 residues. Germline CDR1 reads SGDLS; CDR2 reads YYNGEE. Trimming took off 4 bases at V and 0 bases at J, with 12 bases between the two ends. Study observations and caveats: Compared with controls, patients showed significantly lower normalized Chao1 diversity. When patients were compared with controls, 4 or 5 TRBV segments were more frequent, TRBV5-6, TRBV5-1 and TRBV20-1 among them.

The V call is TRBV9, the J call TRBJ2-3; D is possibly TRBD1 or TRBD2 (5 bases each). This TCR derives from a girl aged 2 to 9 with multiple sclerosis. Sequenced sample: blood. The CDR3, as DNA: TGTGCCAGCAGCCTAGGGACGACAAGCACAGATACGCAGTATTTT. Amino acids: CASSLGTTSTDTQYF.